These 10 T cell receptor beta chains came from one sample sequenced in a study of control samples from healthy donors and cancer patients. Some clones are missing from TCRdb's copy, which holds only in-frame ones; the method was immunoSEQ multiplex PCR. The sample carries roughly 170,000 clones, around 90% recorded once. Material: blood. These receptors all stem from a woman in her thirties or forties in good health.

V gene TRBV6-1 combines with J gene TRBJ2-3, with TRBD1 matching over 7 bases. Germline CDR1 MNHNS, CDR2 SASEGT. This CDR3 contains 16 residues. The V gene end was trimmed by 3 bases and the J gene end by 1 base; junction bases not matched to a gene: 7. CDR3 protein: CASSELGTAGTDTQYF. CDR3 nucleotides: TGTGCCAGCAGTGAGTTGGGGACAGCTGGCACAGATACGCAGTATTTT.

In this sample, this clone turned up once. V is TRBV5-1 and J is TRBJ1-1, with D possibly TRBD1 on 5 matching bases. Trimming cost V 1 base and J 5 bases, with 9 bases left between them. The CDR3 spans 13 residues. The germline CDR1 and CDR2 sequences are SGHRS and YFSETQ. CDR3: CASSLKGQTEAFF. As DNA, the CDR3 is TGCGCCAGCAGCTTGAAGGGGCAGACTGAAGCTTTCTTT. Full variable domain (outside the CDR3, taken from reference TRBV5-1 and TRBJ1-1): KAGVTQTPRYLIKTRGQQVTLSCSPISGHRSVSWYQQTPGQGLQFLFEYFSETQRNKGNFPGRFSGRQFSNSRSEMNVSTLELGDSALYLCASSLKGQTEAFFGQGTRLTVV.

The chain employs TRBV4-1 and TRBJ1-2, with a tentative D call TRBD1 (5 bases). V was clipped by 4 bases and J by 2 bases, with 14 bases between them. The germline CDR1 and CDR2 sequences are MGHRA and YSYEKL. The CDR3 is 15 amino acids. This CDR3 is CASSLGSQGNYGYTF. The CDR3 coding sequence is TGCGCCAGCAGCCTTGGGTCCCAGGGAAACTATGGCTACACCTTC.

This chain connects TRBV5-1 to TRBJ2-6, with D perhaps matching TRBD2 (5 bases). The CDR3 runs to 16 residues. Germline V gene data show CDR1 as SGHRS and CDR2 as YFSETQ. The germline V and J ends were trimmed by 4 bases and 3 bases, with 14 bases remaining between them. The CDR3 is CASSRTEASGANVLTF. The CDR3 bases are TGCGCCAGCAGCCGGACGGAGGCAAGTGGGGCCAACGTCCTGACTTTC.

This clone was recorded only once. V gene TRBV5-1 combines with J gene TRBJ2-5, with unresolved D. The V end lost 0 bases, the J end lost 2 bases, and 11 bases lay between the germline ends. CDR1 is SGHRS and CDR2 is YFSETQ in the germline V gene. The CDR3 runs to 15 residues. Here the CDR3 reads CASSLVALGQETQYF. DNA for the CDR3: TGCGCCAGCAGCTTGGTGGCTTTGGGGCAAGAGACCCAGTACTTC.

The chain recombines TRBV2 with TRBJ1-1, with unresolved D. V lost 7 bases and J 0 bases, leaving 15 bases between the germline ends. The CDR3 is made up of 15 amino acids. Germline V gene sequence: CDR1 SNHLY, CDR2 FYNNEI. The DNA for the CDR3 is TGTGCCAGCACAGCTGAGGGCCCTATGAACACTGAAGCTTTCTTT. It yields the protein CASTAEGPMNTEAFF.

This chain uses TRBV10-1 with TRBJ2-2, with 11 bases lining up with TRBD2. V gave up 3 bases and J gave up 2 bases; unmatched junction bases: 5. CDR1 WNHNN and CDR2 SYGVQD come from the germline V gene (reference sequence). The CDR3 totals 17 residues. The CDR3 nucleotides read TGCGCCAGCAGTGACCCACTAGCGGGGGAAAACACCGGGGAGCTGTTTTTT. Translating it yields CASSDPLAGENTGELFF.

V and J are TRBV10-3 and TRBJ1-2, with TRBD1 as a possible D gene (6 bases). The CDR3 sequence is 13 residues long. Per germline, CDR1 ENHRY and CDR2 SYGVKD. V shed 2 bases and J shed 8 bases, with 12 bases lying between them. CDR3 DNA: TGTGCCATCAGTGAGAGGGGGATGATGGGCTACACCTTC. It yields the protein CAISERGMMGYTF.

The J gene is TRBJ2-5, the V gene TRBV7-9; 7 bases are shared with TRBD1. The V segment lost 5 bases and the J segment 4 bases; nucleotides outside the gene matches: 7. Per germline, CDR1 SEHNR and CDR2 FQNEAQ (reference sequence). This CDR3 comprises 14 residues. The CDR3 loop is CASSKDRVVETQYF. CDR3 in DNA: TGTGCCAGCAGCAAAGACAGGGTGGTAGAGACCCAGTACTTC.

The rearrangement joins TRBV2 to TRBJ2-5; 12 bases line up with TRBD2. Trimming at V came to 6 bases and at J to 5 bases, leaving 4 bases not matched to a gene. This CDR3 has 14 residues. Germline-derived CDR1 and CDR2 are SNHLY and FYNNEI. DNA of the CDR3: TGTGCCAGCAGGCTAGCGGGGGGGCGGGAGACCCAGTACTTC. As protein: CASRLAGGRETQYF.